Each of the 16 T cell receptor beta chains below was sequenced from the same sample in a study of cytomegalovirus exposure and HLA in healthy donors. The repertoire was sequenced with immunoSEQ multiplex PCR; TCRdb's copy has only in-frame clones and lacks some. The sample consists of about 120,000 clones, 85% of them appearing once. Source material: PBMCs. Receptors originate from a woman aged 25 to 39 in good health and CMV-seronegative.

The chain joins TRBV5-4 to TRBJ2-3; possible D gene TRBD1, 5 bases. CDR1 is SGHNT and CDR2 is YYREEE in the germline V gene (reference sequence). The length of the CDR3 is 16 residues. V was pared by 4 bases and J by 3 bases, with 18 bases between. CDR3 sequence (DNA): TGTGCCAGCAGCCCTGGTGTAGGGGCGACAACAGATACGCAGTATTTT. Translated: CASSPGVGATTDTQYF.

V usage is TRBV10-1 and J usage is TRBJ2-7, with D perhaps TRBD1 (5 bases). Germline V gene data show CDR1 as WNHNN and CDR2 as SYGVQD (reference sequence). V lost 5 bases, J lost 0 bases, and 5 bases lay in between. The CDR3 totals 12 residues. CDR3: CASSTGSYEQYF. The CDR3 DNA reads TGCGCCAGCAGTACAGGCTCCTACGAGCAGTACTTC.

The chain carries TRBV6-5 and TRBJ2-2; 7 nucleotides line up with TRBD1. This CDR3 has 14 amino acids. V was pared by 7 bases and J by 1 base, with 3 bases of the junction left unmatched. Germline CDR1 is MNHEY and CDR2 is SVGAGI. CDR3 residues: CASTYRGNTGELFF. In DNA, the CDR3 is TGTGCCAGCACCTACAGGGGGAACACCGGGGAGCTGTTTTTT.

V and J are TRBV2 and TRBJ1-6; the D is unclear. There are 11 residues in the CDR3. Looked up from germline, CDR1 is SNHLY and CDR2 is FYNNEI. The V and J ends lost 6 bases and 9 bases respectively, with 6 bases between them. The CDR3 nucleotides are TGTGCCAGCAGCCCCCTTTCACCCCTCCACTTT. Amino acids: CASSPLSPLHF.

The gene calls are TRBV2 and TRBJ1-5; possible D gene TRBD1, 6 bases. In germline, CDR1 is SNHLY, CDR2 FYNNEI. The CDR3 covers 12 residues. The V end lost 4 bases, the J end lost 8 bases, and 9 bases lay between the germline ends. CDR3 DNA sequence: TGTGCCAGCAGTGGGGGGCCGGAGCCCCAGCATTTT. Amino acids: CASSGGPEPQHF. Looking up the rest from reference TRBV2 and TRBJ1-5 gives the full variable domain: EPEVTQTPSHQVTQMGQEVILRCVPISNHLYFYWYRQILGQKVEFLVSFYNNEISEKSEIFDDQFSVERPDGSNFTLKIRSTKLEDSAMYFCASSGGPEPQHFGDGTRLSIL.

This sequence joins TRBV29-1 and TRBJ2-2; 11 bases map to TRBD1. The CDR3 runs to 15 residues. Losses at the gene ends were 6 bases for V and 4 bases for J; bases not matched to a gene: 7. In germline, CDR1 is SQVTM, CDR2 ANQGSEA. The CDR3 nucleotides are TGCAGCGTAGGGTCCGGGACAGGGGGCACCGGGGAGCTGTTTTTT. Its translation is CSVGSGTGGTGELFF.

This clone has a handful of counts. This chain connects TRBV5-5 to TRBJ2-4; TRBD2 aligns across 8 bases. The germline V gene has CDR1 SGHKS and CDR2 YYEKEE (reference sequence). The CDR3 is 16 amino acids. Trimming at V came to 1 base and at J to 2 bases, leaving 5 bases not matched to a gene. The CDR3: CASSLRAGAPKNIQYF. The CDR3 DNA is TGTGCCAGCAGCTTGAGAGCGGGGGCCCCCAAAAACATTCAGTACTTC.

V gene TRBV9 combines with J gene TRBJ1-5; D possibly corresponds to TRBD1 (5 bases). The CDR3 runs to 15 residues. V was shortened by 0 bases and J by 0 bases, with 7 bases between the two germline ends. Germline lookup yields CDR1 SGDLS and CDR2 YYNGEE. CDR3 sequence reads: CASSVVGGSNQPQHF. The DNA for the CDR3 is TGTGCCAGCAGCGTAGTGGGGGGTAGCAATCAGCCCCAGCATTTT.

The CDR3 sequence is CASTKPGGTDTQYF. The CDR3 coding sequence is TGTGCCAGTACTAAACCGGGGGGCACAGATACGCAGTATTTT. The chain is built from TRBV19 and TRBJ2-3; the D gene is possibly TRBD2 (6 bases). Per the germline V gene, CDR1 is LNHDA and CDR2 is SQIVND (reference sequence). V shed 7 bases and J shed 1 base, with 12 bases lying between them. The CDR3 length is 14 residues.

V gene TRBV27 combines with J gene TRBJ1-2; TRBD1 matches 8 bases. J lost 0 bases, V lost 5 bases, and 5 bases had no gene match. Germline V gene data show CDR1 as MNHEY and CDR2 as SMNVEV (reference sequence). This CDR3 has 15 residues. DNA of the CDR3: TGTGCCAGCAGTCCACAGGGGGGAACTAACTATGGCTACACCTTC. Its translation: CASSPQGGTNYGYTF.

This chain connects TRBV6-6 to TRBJ1-2; TRBD1 is a possible D gene (6 bases). V dropped 6 bases and J dropped 6 bases, with 14 bases sitting between them. Per the germline V gene, CDR1 is MNHNY and CDR2 is SVGAGI (reference sequence). This CDR3 spans 13 amino acids. CDR3 sequence reads: CASRRGRGDGYTF. CDR3 in DNA: TGTGCCAGCAGAAGGGGCAGGGGTGATGGCTACACCTTC.

The chain uses TRBV19 and TRBJ2-3; weak D call: TRBD1 (6 bases). Between the trimmed V and J ends, which lost 3 bases and 2 bases, there was a span of 15 bases. Looked up from germline, CDR1 is LNHDA and CDR2 is SQIVND (reference sequence). The CDR3 has 16 residues. The CDR3 nucleotides read TGTGCCAGTAGTATTTGGGGGCGGGCAGACACAGATACGCAGTATTTT. Encoded protein: CASSIWGRADTDTQYF.

V usage is TRBV4-3 and J usage is TRBJ2-1, with 9 bases aligning to TRBD2. Looked up from germline, CDR1 is LGHNA and CDR2 is YSLEER. V lost 5 bases, J lost 7 bases, and 6 bases stayed unmatched. This CDR3 comprises 14 residues. The CDR3 loop is CASSSGGGANEQFF. In nucleotides, the CDR3 is TGCGCCAGCAGCTCTGGCGGGGGGGCGAATGAGCAGTTCTTC.

This clone was seen a single time. The V and J genes are TRBV5-1 and TRBJ2-7, with 9 bases aligning to TRBD1. Germline V gives CDR1 SGHRS, CDR2 YFSETQ. With 3 bases clipped from V and 2 bases from J, the junction kept 9 bases outside the gene matches. CDR3 length: 16 amino acids. CDR3 amino acids: CASSSRGTGRTYEQYF. The CDR3 DNA reads as TGCGCCAGCAGCTCTCGCGGGACAGGGAGGACCTACGAGCAGTACTTC.

This chain connects TRBV7-9 to TRBJ1-5; 11 bases fit TRBD1. V shed 5 bases and J 4 bases; nucleotides not matched to a gene: 13. The germline CDR1 and CDR2 sequences are SEHNR and FQNEAQ (reference sequence). The length of the CDR3 is 18 residues. The DNA of the CDR3 is TGTGCCAGCAGCCCCCCTTGGACAGGGGGCGAGGAGAATCAGCCCCAGCATTTT. Protein product: CASSPPWTGGEENQPQHF.

The rearrangement links TRBV19 to TRBJ1-2; D remains unclear. Trimming took off 5 bases at V and 8 bases at J, with 18 bases between the two ends. The CDR3 covers 14 residues. The germline V gene has CDR1 LNHDA and CDR2 SQIVND (reference sequence). CDR3 in DNA: TGTGCCAGTAGTCTCATTGGAGGTTCCGGAGGCTACACCTTC. It codes for CASSLIGGSGGYTF.